A single sample is the source of the 20 T cell receptor beta chains below, sequenced in a study of tumor-infiltrating lymphocytes in glioblastoma multiforme. Multiple V-beta primers and a C-beta primer amplified TCRB from RNA. TCRdb fed the multiplex PCR reads into MiXCR, producing one record per CDR3 protein. Of about 13,000 distinct CDR3 sequences in the sample, under 70% are singletons; the top ten hold around a third. Sequencing was done on a sample of brain tumor tissue. The receptors were gathered from a male donor with glioblastoma.

Concerning this clonotype: The germline gene is not matched at one end of the junction; a read error may be the cause. The CDR3: CNARHYRHYNEQFF. The CDR3 nucleotides are TGCAATGCTAGACACTACAGACACTACAATGAACAGTTCTTC. The J gene is TRBJ2-1, the V gene TRBV20-1; D ambiguous. The V gene's germline CDR1 is DFQATT and CDR2 SNEGSKA (reference sequence). The CDR3 runs 14 residues.

The CDR3 sequence: CSVKQGHGELFF. The CDR3 DNA follows: TGCAGCGTGAAACAGGGGCACGGGGAGCTGTTTTTT. V usage is TRBV29-1 and J usage is TRBJ2-2; 7 bases align to TRBD1. The germline gives CDR1 SQVTM, CDR2 ANQGSEA. The CDR3 covers 12 residues. The junction had 5 bases not matched to a gene; V was cut back by 6 bases and J by 7 bases.

This clonotype is categorized as medium-sized (0.01 to 0.1%). The DNA for the CDR3 is TGTGCCAGCACCGTCAGAGGAGAAGGTGAGCAGTTCTTC. The encoded protein is CASTVRGEGEQFF. V usage is TRBV12-3 or TRBV12-4 and J usage is TRBJ2-1; no firm D call. The CDR3 totals 13 residues. Trimming took 7 bases from V and 9 from J, leaving 16 bases between them.

This clonotype was seen a few times. The chain is built from TRBV24-1 and TRBJ2-3; D not resolved. The germline gives CDR1 KGHDR, CDR2 SFDVKD. V was trimmed by 3 bases and J by 6 bases, leaving 15 bases between them. CDR3 size: 15 residues. CDR3 sequence (DNA): TGTGCCACCAGTGATACGAGGACCAAACTGGATACGCAGTATTTT. It yields the protein CATSDTRTKLDTQYF.

As concerns this clonotype: One junction end disagrees with the germline gene, perhaps due to a read error. The J gene is TRBJ2-1, the V gene TRBV10-2; 9 bases are a match to TRBD2. Germline V gene lookup returns CDR1 WSHSY and CDR2 SAAADI. The CDR3 sequence is 16 residues long. This CDR3 reads CVSSDLFSSGINEQFF. For the CDR3, the DNA is TGCGTCAGCAGTGACCTCTTCTCTAGCGGGATCAATGAACAGTTCTTC.

Details on this clonotype: This CDR3 fails to terminate in the conserved phenylalanine or tryptophan, so it likely reflects a read error. The CDR3: CSARSPPPSRAYEQYL. In nucleotides, the CDR3 is TGCAGTGCTAGGTCCCCCCCCCCTTCCCGGGCGTACGAGCAGTACCTC. This chain joins TRBV20-1 and TRBJ2-7; D remains ambiguous. V shed 3 bases and J shed 4 bases, with 22 bases lying between them. The CDR3 runs 16 residues. Germline CDR1 reads DFQATT; CDR2 reads SNEGSKA (reference sequence).

With regard to this clonotype: The junction departs from germline at one end; a sequencing error may be responsible. V usage is TRBV6-6 and J usage is TRBJ2-1, with a possible D match to TRBD2 (6 bases). The CDR3 contains 15 residues. Germline assignment: CDR1 MNHNY and CDR2 SVGAGI (reference sequence). The CDR3 DNA is TGTGCCGGCAGCCCGGCCGTGACTAGAAACAATGAGCAGTTCTTC. Its protein is CAGSPAVTRNNEQFF.

This clonotype is medium-sized in the sample. The chain carries TRBV4-1 and TRBJ1-1; D is unclear. V was trimmed by 0 bases and J by 1 base, leaving 6 bases between them. Germline V CDR1 and CDR2: MGHRA, YSYEKL. The CDR3 contains 14 residues. CDR3 amino acids: CASSQDPGNTEAFF. CDR3 nucleotides: TGCGCCAGCAGCCAAGACCCGGGGAACACTGAAGCTTTCTTT.

The chain carries TRBV29-1 and TRBJ2-7; weak D call: TRBD2 (5 bases). V was clipped by 5 bases and J by 3 bases, with 11 bases between them. The CDR3 contains 12 residues. Looked up from germline, CDR1 is SQVTM and CDR2 is ANQGSEA. The CDR3 coding sequence is TGCAGCGTTCGGAGACTACACTACGAGCAGTACTTC. Translating gives CSVRRLHYEQYF.

In regard to this clonotype: One end of the junction fails to match germline, which may point to a read error. V is TRBV11-1 and J is TRBJ2-1, with D possibly TRBD2 on 5 matching bases. CDR3 size: 14 residues. Germline-derived CDR1 and CDR2 are SGHAT and FQDESV (reference sequence). This chain's CDR3 is CASNLGRLSGEQFF. CDR3 coding DNA: TGTGCCAGCAACTTAGGGAGACTATCTGGTGAGCAGTTCTTC.

In its sample, this clonotype was seen a few times. The junction does not match germline at one end; this may be a read error. This CDR3 is CASSQAGTTFNEQFF. Written as DNA, the CDR3 is TGTGCCAGCAGCCAAGCCGGGACTACCTTCAATGAGCAGTTCTTC. The genes are TRBV4-1 and TRBJ2-1; TRBD2 aligns across 7 bases. CDR3 length: 15 amino acids. Germline loops: CDR1 MGHRA, CDR2 YSYEKL.

The chain recombines TRBV6-5 with TRBJ1-2; 11 bases map to TRBD1. V dropped 5 bases and J dropped 8; count of bases not matched to a gene: 10. The CDR3 is made up of 15 amino acids. In germline, CDR1 is MNHEY, CDR2 SVGAGI. CDR3 coding DNA: TGTGCCAGCAGTCTCACGCCGGGACAGGGGGGAGGCTACACCTTC. Encoded protein: CASSLTPGQGGGYTF.

In its sample, this clonotype is medium-sized. This chain joins TRBV29-1 and TRBJ2-7; D may be TRBD2 (6 bases). Trimming shortened V by 3 bases and J by 3 bases, and 18 bases separated the two germline ends. Germline loops: CDR1 SQVTM, CDR2 ANQGSEA. This CDR3 region has 15 residues. The CDR3 DNA is TGCAGCGTTGATGCCCCCAAGGGGACTTACTACGAGCAGTACTTC. This sequence encodes CSVDAPKGTYYEQYF.

Points on this clonotype: The conserved phenylalanine or tryptophan is not found at the CDR3 terminus, so this likely reflects a read error. The CDR3 protein is CASSFGDHQETQYS. The CDR3 DNA reads TGTGCCAGCAGCTTTGGGGACCACCAAGAGACCCAGTACTCC. The J gene is TRBJ2-5, the V gene TRBV11-2; the D gene could be TRBD1 or TRBD2 (5 bases each). V was trimmed by 3 bases and J by 0 bases, leaving 8 bases between them. The CDR3 length is 14 residues. Germline CDR1 is SGHAT and CDR2 is FQNNGV.

The chain employs TRBV6-6 and TRBJ2-2; D is unresolved. The germline CDR1 and CDR2 sequences are MNHNY and SVGAGI (reference sequence). The CDR3 sequence is 13 residues long. The V end was cut by 7 bases, the J end by 0 bases, with 6 bases between. CDR3 sequence: CASKLSNTGELFF. The DNA of the CDR3 is TGTGCCAGCAAATTATCGAACACCGGGGAGCTGTTTTTT.

This clonotype occurred many times. This chain links TRBV2 with TRBJ2-1; 8 bases map to TRBD1. This CDR3 has 13 amino acids. Unmatched junction bases numbered 5, after V lost 6 bases and J lost 7 bases. Germline V gene lookup returns CDR1 SNHLY and CDR2 FYNNEI. DNA for the CDR3: TGTGCCAGCAGGACAGGGGCAGTAAATGAGCAGTTCTTC. Amino acid sequence: CASRTGAVNEQFF.

Relative to its sample, this clonotype is medium-sized. J is TRBJ2-2 and V is TRBV5-6, with a tentative D call TRBD2 (6 bases). The CDR3 is 16 residues long. V was trimmed by 5 bases and J by 0 bases, leaving 14 bases between them. Germline CDR1 reads SGHDT; CDR2 reads YYEEEE. CDR3 region: CASRSGWRSNTGELFF. As DNA, the CDR3 is TGTGCCAGCAGAAGCGGGTGGAGGTCGAACACCGGGGAGCTGTTTTTT. The full variable domain, its missing parts supplied by reference TRBV5-6 and TRBJ2-2, is DAGVTQSPTHLIKTRGQQVTLRCSPKSGHDTVSWYQQALGQGPQFIFQYYEEEERQRGNFPDRFSGHQFPNYSSELNVNALLLGDSALYLCASRSGWRSNTGELFFGEGSRLTVL.

Comment on this clonotype: Relative to the germline gene, one junction end is altered; a read error may explain this. The rearrangement links TRBV29-1 to TRBJ2-3; 7 bases are shared with TRBD1. The germline gives CDR1 SQVTM, CDR2 ANQGSEA. CDR3 length: 14 amino acids. For the CDR3, the DNA is TGCAGCGTCCTCCGGGGCAGGGGGTCAGATACGCAATACTTT. Translating it yields CSVLRGRGSDTQYF.

The J gene is TRBJ2-7, the V gene TRBV4-1; tentative D call: TRBD2 (6 bases). The CDR3 is made up of 14 amino acids. V lost 5 bases and J 4 bases, leaving 15 bases between the germline ends. CDR1 MGHRA and CDR2 YSYEKL come from the germline V gene. The CDR3 DNA sequence: TGCGCCAGCAGCTTAGAGCCAGGAGGGTACGAGCAGTACTTC. It is translated as CASSLEPGGYEQYF.

Comments on this clonotype: Likely a read error: the CDR3 ends without its conserved phenylalanine or tryptophan. This rearrangement joins TRBV12-3 or TRBV12-4 to TRBJ2-5; D is uncertain. The V end was cut by 3 bases, the J end by 5 bases, with 10 bases between. This CDR3 spans 13 amino acids. The CDR3 DNA sequence: TGTGCCAGCAGTTTGCCTTCACGGGAGACCCAGTACATC. This encodes CASSLPSRETQYI.